Listed below are T cell receptor beta chains from one sample, sequenced in a study of radiation and T cells in renal cell carcinoma. Only in-frame clones appear in the TCRdb table, and some are missing; sequencing was by immunoSEQ multiplex PCR. The top ten clones hold 5.8% of a sample with about 130,000 clones, about 88% of them seen once. Sequenced here: blood, sampled from a patient whose treatment included radiotherapy and nephrectomy. All receptors come from a woman aged 70-85 years with renal cell carcinoma. CDR3s include the opening cysteine and the closing phenylalanine or tryptophan. D genes are given only for firm matches. Expanded clones are given a class, and other clones once, few, many or no size at all.

len: 16; v_gene: TRBV28; abundance: -; d_gene: TRBD1; j_gene: TRBJ1-5; CDR3nt: TGTGCCAGCAGTTTATTCGGACAGGGGAGCAATCAGCCCCAGCATTTT; CDR3aa: CASSLFGQGSNQPQHF
len: 16; v_gene: TRBV5-1; abundance: -; d_gene: TRBD2; j_gene: TRBJ2-3; CDR3nt: TGCGCCAGCAGCTTGAGCAGCGGGGGGGTTGCAGATACGCAGTATTTT; CDR3aa: CASSLSSGGVADTQYF
len: 18; v_gene: TRBV27; abundance: -; d_gene: TRBD1; j_gene: TRBJ1-6; CDR3nt: TGTGCCAGCAGTTCGGTGGGATTTAACAGGGGCTATAATTCACCCCTCCACTTT; CDR3aa: CASSSVGFNRGYNSPLHF
len: 13; v_gene: TRBV18; abundance: -; d_gene: -; j_gene: TRBJ1-5; CDR3nt: TGTGCCAGCTCACCGGACAATTGGCAGCCCCAGCATTTT; CDR3aa: CASSPDNWQPQHF
len: 17; v_gene: TRBV18; abundance: -; d_gene: TRBD1; j_gene: TRBJ1-1; CDR3nt: TGTGCCAGCTCACCCCTTGGACAGGGGGCTAGGAACACTGAAGCTTTCTTT; CDR3aa: CASSPLGQGARNTEAFF
len: 14; v_gene: TRBV19; abundance: -; d_gene: -; j_gene: TRBJ1-6; CDR3nt: TGTGCCAGTAGTATAAGGTCAGAAAATTCACCCCTCCACTTT; CDR3aa: CASSIRSENSPLHF
len: 16; v_gene: TRBV11-3; abundance: -; d_gene: -; j_gene: TRBJ2-2; CDR3nt: TGTGCCAGCAGCTTTGGTGCAGGGCAAGGGTCCGGGGAGCTGTTTTTT; CDR3aa: CASSFGAGQGSGELFF
len: 14; v_gene: TRBV25-1; abundance: -; d_gene: -; j_gene: TRBJ1-1; CDR3nt: TGTGCCAGCAGTGAATCTGGCAGGGTTACTGAAGCTTTCTTT; CDR3aa: CASSESGRVTEAFF
len: 13; v_gene: TRBV15; abundance: few; d_gene: -; j_gene: TRBJ2-2; CDR3nt: TGTGCCACCAGCATGCAGAACACCGGGGAGCTGTTTTTT; CDR3aa: CATSMQNTGELFF
len: 13; v_gene: TRBV11-3; abundance: -; d_gene: -; j_gene: TRBJ2-7; CDR3nt: TGTGCCAGCAGCCCCGGTCAGGTCTACGAGCAGTACTTC; CDR3aa: CASSPGQVYEQYF
len: 15; v_gene: TRBV7-3; abundance: -; d_gene: TRBD1; j_gene: TRBJ2-1; CDR3nt: TGTGCCAGCAGCTTAACAGGGGGCGCGAGGGATGAGCAGTTCTTC; CDR3aa: CASSLTGGARDEQFF
len: 13; v_gene: TRBV5-1; abundance: -; d_gene: -; j_gene: TRBJ2-5; CDR3nt: TGCGCCAGCAGCTTGGTCCCTCAAGAGACCCAGTACTTC; CDR3aa: CASSLVPQETQYF
len: 15; v_gene: TRBV28; abundance: -; d_gene: -; j_gene: TRBJ2-2; CDR3nt: TGTGCCAGCAGTTCCGGGACATTCAACACCGGGGAGCTGTTTTTT; CDR3aa: CASSSGTFNTGELFF
len: 17; v_gene: TRBV30; abundance: -; d_gene: TRBD1; j_gene: TRBJ2-6; CDR3nt: TGTGCCTGGAGTCCCCCGGGACAGGGCTCTGGGGCCAACGTCCTGACTTTC; CDR3aa: CAWSPPGQGSGANVLTF
len: 15; v_gene: TRBV14; abundance: -; d_gene: -; j_gene: TRBJ1-2; CDR3nt: TGTGCCAGCAGCCAAGAAACCGCTTCCTACTATGGCTACACCTTC; CDR3aa: CASSQETASYYGYTF
len: 13; v_gene: TRBV7-3; abundance: -; d_gene: -; j_gene: TRBJ1-2; CDR3nt: TGTGCCAGCAGCTTAAATTTCCAAGCTGGCTACACCTTC; CDR3aa: CASSLNFQAGYTF
len: 14; v_gene: TRBV5-4; abundance: few; d_gene: -; j_gene: TRBJ1-1; CDR3nt: TGTGCCAGCAGCTTCCCAGGACTGGCCACTGAAGCTTTCTTT; CDR3aa: CASSFPGLATEAFF
len: 17; v_gene: TRBV5-1; abundance: -; d_gene: -; j_gene: TRBJ1-6; CDR3nt: TGCGCCAGCAGCCCCGGGGGGCCTGGAGCGAGAAATTCACCCCTCCACTTT; CDR3aa: CASSPGGPGARNSPLHF
len: 17; v_gene: TRBV27; abundance: -; d_gene: -; j_gene: TRBJ1-2; CDR3nt: TGTGCCAGCAGTTTGAGGGGGGCGGGGGCAGGACAGCGTGGCTACACCTTC; CDR3aa: CASSLRGAGAGQRGYTF
len: 15; v_gene: TRBV7-2; abundance: -; d_gene: TRBD1; j_gene: TRBJ2-2; CDR3nt: TGTGCCAGCAGCCTCCTAGGACAGGGGGCCGGGGAGCTGTTTTTT; CDR3aa: CASSLLGQGAGELFF
len: 17; v_gene: TRBV25-1; abundance: -; d_gene: TRBD2; j_gene: TRBJ2-2; CDR3nt: TGTGCCAGCAGTGCTTTTCGAAGCGGGGGGGCCGCCGGGGAGCTGTTTTTT; CDR3aa: CASSAFRSGGAAGELFF
len: 15; v_gene: TRBV19; abundance: -; d_gene: TRBD1; j_gene: TRBJ2-2; CDR3nt: TGTGCCAGTGGCAAAGGGTCAGGGGGTCACGGGGAGCTGTTTTTT; CDR3aa: CASGKGSGGHGELFF
len: 13; v_gene: TRBV6-6; abundance: -; d_gene: -; j_gene: TRBJ1-4; CDR3nt: TGTGCCAGCCGGGGTACAACTAATGAAAAACTGTTTTTT; CDR3aa: CASRGTTNEKLFF
len: 14; v_gene: TRBV19; abundance: -; d_gene: TRBD1; j_gene: TRBJ1-1; CDR3nt: TGTGCCAGTCGGGACAGGGGGCTTAACACTGAAGCTTTCTTT; CDR3aa: CASRDRGLNTEAFF
len: 12; v_gene: TRBV2; abundance: -; d_gene: -; j_gene: TRBJ2-7; CDR3nt: TGTGCCAGCAGACTGGTTGGCTACGAGCAGTACTTC; CDR3aa: CASRLVGYEQYF
len: 16; v_gene: TRBV28; abundance: -; d_gene: -; j_gene: TRBJ2-7; CDR3nt: TGTGCCAGCAGTACCCCAGGGACGAAACTGACCTACGAGCAGTACTTC; CDR3aa: CASSTPGTKLTYEQYF
len: 14; v_gene: TRBV7-2; abundance: -; d_gene: TRBD1; j_gene: TRBJ1-2; CDR3nt: TGTGCCAGCAGCCCCACAGACAGGGCCTATGGCTACACCTTC; CDR3aa: CASSPTDRAYGYTF
len: 15; v_gene: TRBV19; abundance: -; d_gene: TRBD2; j_gene: TRBJ2-1; CDR3nt: TGTGCCAGTAGTATTTTACTAGCGGCCTACAATGAGCAGTTCTTC; CDR3aa: CASSILLAAYNEQFF
len: 13; v_gene: TRBV14; abundance: -; d_gene: -; j_gene: TRBJ2-7; CDR3nt: TGTGCCAGCAGCCGGGACGTTGGCTACGAGCAGTACTTC; CDR3aa: CASSRDVGYEQYF
len: 14; v_gene: TRBV28; abundance: -; d_gene: -; j_gene: TRBJ2-7; CDR3nt: TGTGCCAGCAGGCCCCTCGAGGGGTCCTACGAGCAGTACTTC; CDR3aa: CASRPLEGSYEQYF
len: 14; v_gene: TRBV5-1; abundance: -; d_gene: -; j_gene: TRBJ1-5; CDR3nt: TGCGCCAGCAGCTTGGACCAAAATGGGCAGCCCCAGCATTTT; CDR3aa: CASSLDQNGQPQHF
len: 13; v_gene: TRBV9; abundance: -; d_gene: TRBD1; j_gene: TRBJ2-7; CDR3nt: TGTGCCAGCAGCGTACAGGGGGCCGGGGAGCAGTACTTC; CDR3aa: CASSVQGAGEQYF
len: 16; v_gene: TRBV28; abundance: -; d_gene: -; j_gene: TRBJ1-5; CDR3nt: TGTGCCAGCAGGGATGTCGGGGGGAGGGGGAATCAGCCCCAGCATTTT; CDR3aa: CASRDVGGRGNQPQHF
len: 13; v_gene: TRBV30; abundance: -; d_gene: -; j_gene: TRBJ2-3; CDR3nt: TGTGCCTGGATCATCGTCGGCACAGATACGCAGTATTTT; CDR3aa: CAWIIVGTDTQYF
len: 15; v_gene: TRBV7-9; abundance: -; d_gene: TRBD1; j_gene: TRBJ2-5; CDR3nt: TGTGCCAGCAGCTTAAGGGGACAGGGCCAAGAGACCCAGTACTTC; CDR3aa: CASSLRGQGQETQYF
len: 17; v_gene: TRBV7-2; abundance: once; d_gene: -; j_gene: TRBJ2-5; CDR3nt: TGTGCCAGCAGCTTAGGGTTTGTCGGGGCCAGCGGAGAGACCCAGTACTTC; CDR3aa: CASSLGFVGASGETQYF
len: 18; v_gene: TRBV19; abundance: -; d_gene: TRBD2; j_gene: TRBJ2-5; CDR3nt: TGTGCCAGTAGTATGGGACCAGGGGTAGCGGGGGGCCAAGAGACCCAGTACTTC; CDR3aa: CASSMGPGVAGGQETQYF
len: 14; v_gene: TRBV30; abundance: -; d_gene: -; j_gene: TRBJ1-1; CDR3nt: TGTGCCTGGAGTCCTGGACGGGGAGGCACTGAAGCTTTCTTT; CDR3aa: CAWSPGRGGTEAFF
len: 14; v_gene: TRBV6-1; abundance: once; d_gene: TRBD1; j_gene: TRBJ1-1; CDR3nt: TGTGCCAGCTTGCACCGGGACAGATCCACTGAAGCTTTCTTT; CDR3aa: CASLHRDRSTEAFF
len: 12; v_gene: TRBV11-2; abundance: -; d_gene: -; j_gene: TRBJ1-1; CDR3nt: TGTGCCAGCAGCTTAGAGGTGGCTGAAGCTTTCTTT; CDR3aa: CASSLEVAEAFF